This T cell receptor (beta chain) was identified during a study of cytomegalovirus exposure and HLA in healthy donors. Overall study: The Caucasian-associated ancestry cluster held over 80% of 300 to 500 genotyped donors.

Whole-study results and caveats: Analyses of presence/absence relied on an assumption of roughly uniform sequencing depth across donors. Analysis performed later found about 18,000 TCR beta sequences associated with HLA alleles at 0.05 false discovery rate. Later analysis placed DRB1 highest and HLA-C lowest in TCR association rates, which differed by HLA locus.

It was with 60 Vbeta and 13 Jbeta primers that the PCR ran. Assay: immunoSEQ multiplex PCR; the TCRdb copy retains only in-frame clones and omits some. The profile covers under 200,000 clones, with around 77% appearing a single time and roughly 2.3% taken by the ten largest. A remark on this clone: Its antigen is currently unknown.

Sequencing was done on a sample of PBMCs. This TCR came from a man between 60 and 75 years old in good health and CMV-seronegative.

CDR3 sequence (DNA): TGCGCCAGCAGCCTGGGGGGGGAGTACAATGAGCAGTTCTTC. As protein: CASSLGGEYNEQFF. The V and J genes are TRBV5-1 and TRBJ2-1; 7 bases are a match to TRBD2. From germline, CDR1 is SGHRS and CDR2 YFSETQ. After removal of 4 bases from V and 4 bases from J, the junction contained 5 bases not matched to a gene. This CDR3 is built from 14 residues.